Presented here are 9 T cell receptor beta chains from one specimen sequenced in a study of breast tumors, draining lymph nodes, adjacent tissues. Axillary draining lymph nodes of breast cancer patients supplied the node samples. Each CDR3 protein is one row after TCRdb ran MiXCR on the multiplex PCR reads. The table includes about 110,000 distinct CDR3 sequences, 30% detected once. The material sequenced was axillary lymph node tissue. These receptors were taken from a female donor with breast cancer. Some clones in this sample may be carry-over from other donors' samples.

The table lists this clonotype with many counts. CDR3 nucleotides: TGCGCCAGCAGCCAAGTCCTTGGGTACCAGTACCAAGAGACCCAGTACTTC. Translation: CASSQVLGYQYQETQYF. This chain joins TRBV4-1 and TRBJ2-5; D uncertain. Germline loops: CDR1 MGHRA, CDR2 YSYEKL. Trimming stripped 1 base from V and 0 bases from J, with 15 bases between. The CDR3 spans 17 residues.

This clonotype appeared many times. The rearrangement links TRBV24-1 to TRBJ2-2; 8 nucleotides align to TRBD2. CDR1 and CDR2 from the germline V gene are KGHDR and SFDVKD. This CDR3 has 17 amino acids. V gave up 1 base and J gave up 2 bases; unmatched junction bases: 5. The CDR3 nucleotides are TGTGCCACCAGTGATTTTGTAGCGGGACCTAACACCGGGGAGCTGTTTTTT. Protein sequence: CATSDFVAGPNTGELFF.

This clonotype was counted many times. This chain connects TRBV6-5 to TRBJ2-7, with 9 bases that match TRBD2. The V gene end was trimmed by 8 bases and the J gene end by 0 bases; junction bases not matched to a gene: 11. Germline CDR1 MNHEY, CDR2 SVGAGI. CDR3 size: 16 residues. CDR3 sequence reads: CASGYNLAGSSYEQYF. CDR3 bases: TGTGCCAGCGGGTACAACCTAGCGGGGAGCTCCTACGAGCAGTACTTC.

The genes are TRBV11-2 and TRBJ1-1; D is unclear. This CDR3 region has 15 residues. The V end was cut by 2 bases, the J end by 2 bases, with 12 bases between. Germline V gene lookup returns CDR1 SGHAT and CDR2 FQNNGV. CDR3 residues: CASSLFDGENTEAFF. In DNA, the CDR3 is TGTGCCAGCAGCTTATTTGACGGAGAAAACACTGAAGCTTTCTTT.

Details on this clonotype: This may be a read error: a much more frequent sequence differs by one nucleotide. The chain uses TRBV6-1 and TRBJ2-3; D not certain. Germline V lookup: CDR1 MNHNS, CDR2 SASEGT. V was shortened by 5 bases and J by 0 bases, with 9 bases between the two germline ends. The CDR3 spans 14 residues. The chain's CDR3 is CASSLDHSTDTQYF. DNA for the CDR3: TGTGCCAGCAGTCTTGACCATAGCACAGATACGCAGTATTTT.

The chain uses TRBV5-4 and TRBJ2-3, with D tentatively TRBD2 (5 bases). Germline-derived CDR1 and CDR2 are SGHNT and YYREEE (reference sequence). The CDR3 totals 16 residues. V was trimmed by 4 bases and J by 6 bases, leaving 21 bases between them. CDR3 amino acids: CASSTLAGGSPDTQYF. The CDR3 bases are TGTGCCAGCAGCACCTTAGCCGGAGGAAGCCCGGATACGCAGTATTTT.

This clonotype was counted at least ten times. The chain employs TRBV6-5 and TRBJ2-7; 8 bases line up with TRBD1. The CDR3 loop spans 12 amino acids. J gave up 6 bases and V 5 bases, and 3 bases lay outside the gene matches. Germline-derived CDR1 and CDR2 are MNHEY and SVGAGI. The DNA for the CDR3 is TGTGCCAGCAGTCCCACAGGGGGCGAGCAGTACTTC. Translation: CASSPTGGEQYF.

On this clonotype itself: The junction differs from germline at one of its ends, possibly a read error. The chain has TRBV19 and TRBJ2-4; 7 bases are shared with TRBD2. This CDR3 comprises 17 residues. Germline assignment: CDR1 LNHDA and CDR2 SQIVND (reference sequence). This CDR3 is CASSNSREGWSKNIQSF. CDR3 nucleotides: TGTGCCAGTAGTAATTCGAGGGAGGGATGGTCCAAAAACATTCAGTCCTTC.

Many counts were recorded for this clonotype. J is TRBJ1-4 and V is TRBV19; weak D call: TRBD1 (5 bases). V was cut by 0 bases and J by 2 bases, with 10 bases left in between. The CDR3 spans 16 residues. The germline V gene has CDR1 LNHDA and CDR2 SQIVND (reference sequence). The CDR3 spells CASSIDREGTNEKLFF. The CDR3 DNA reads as TGTGCCAGTAGTATAGACAGGGAGGGCACTAATGAAAAACTGTTTTTT.